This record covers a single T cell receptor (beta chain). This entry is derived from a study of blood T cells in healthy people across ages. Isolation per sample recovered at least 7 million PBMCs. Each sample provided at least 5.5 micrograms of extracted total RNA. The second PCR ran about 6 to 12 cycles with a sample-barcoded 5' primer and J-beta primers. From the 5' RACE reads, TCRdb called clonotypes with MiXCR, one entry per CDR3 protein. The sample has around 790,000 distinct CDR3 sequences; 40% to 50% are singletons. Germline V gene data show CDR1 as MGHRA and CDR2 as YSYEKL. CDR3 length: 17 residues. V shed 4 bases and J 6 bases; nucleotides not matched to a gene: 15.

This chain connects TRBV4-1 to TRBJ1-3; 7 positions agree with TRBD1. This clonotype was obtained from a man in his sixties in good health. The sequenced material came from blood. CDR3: CASSPNPVGGGENTIYF. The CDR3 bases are TGCGCCAGCAGCCCGAATCCCGTCGGAGGGGGCGAAAACACCATATATTTT.